What follows are 2 T cell receptor beta chains derived from one specimen sequenced in a study of immune evolution from preneoplasia to lung adenocarcinoma. Sequencing was performed with immunoSEQ multiplex PCR; in TCRdb, only in-frame clones are kept and a portion is missing. The data hold about 8,400 clones, with 65% to 90% observed a single time. Sequencing was carried out using FFPE invasive lung adenocarcinoma tissue. These TCRs come from a person between 50 and 60 years old with lung adenocarcinoma.

This clone has a single count. This rearrangement joins TRBV30 to TRBJ1-2; maybe TRBD1 (5 bases). The V gene lost 4 bases and the J gene lost 3 bases, with 12 bases spanning the gap. The CDR3 is made up of 13 amino acids. In germline, CDR1 is GTSNPN, CDR2 SVGIG (reference sequence). The CDR3: CAWTPTDYYGYTF. CDR3 nucleotide sequence: TGTGCCTGGACCCCGACAGATTACTATGGCTACACCTTC. Variable domain in full (rest from reference TRBV30 and TRBJ1-2): SQTIHQWPATLVQPVGSPLSLECTVEGTSNPNLYWYRQAAGRGLQLLFYSVGIGQISSEVPQNLSASRPQDRQFILSSKKLLLSDSGFYLCAWTPTDYYGYTFGSGTRLTVV.

The chain has TRBV5-6 and TRBJ1-3, with unresolved D. The ends were cut back, 3 bases at V and 4 bases at J, with 11 bases in the middle. Germline V gene sequence: CDR1 SGHDT, CDR2 YYEEEE. The CDR3 sequence is 14 residues long. CDR3 coding DNA: TGTGCCAGCAGCTCCAGTAATGCCGGAAACACCATATATTTT. Protein: CASSSSNAGNTIYF. Full variable domain (rest looked up from reference TRBV5-6 and TRBJ1-3): DAGVTQSPTHLIKTRGQQVTLRCSPKSGHDTVSWYQQALGQGPQFIFQYYEEEERQRGNFPDRFSGHQFPNYSSELNVNALLLGDSALYLCASSSSNAGNTIYFGEGSWLTVV.